The clone carrying this TCR beta chain was observed at least ten times. Antigen specificity is unknown. TCRdb reprocessed the 5' RACE reads with MiXCR, giving one entry per CDR3 protein. The profile shows 30,000 to 45,000 distinct CDR3 sequences, more than 9.5% of them singletons. The sample belongs to a study of T-cell memory formation after mild COVID-19. V was cut by 6 bases and J by 9 bases, with 21 bases left in between. The CDR3 runs to 16 residues. Study results and caveats: Shrinking CD4+ clones were chiefly CM and EM; CD8+ ones were chiefly EMRA.

The clonotype originates from a young man who had mild COVID-19 (a few samples of this study predate the infection). Cell type and time point are not known. The sample taken for sequencing was PBMCs or a T cell subset sorted from them (not recorded which). V usage is TRBV12-3 or TRBV12-4 and J usage is TRBJ1-6; D is undetermined. CDR3 sequence reads: CASSPIWAGPFSPLHF. CDR3 in DNA: TGTGCCAGCAGCCCCATATGGGCGGGTCCTTTTTCACCCCTCCACTTT.